This TCR beta chain was captured in a study of cytomegalovirus exposure and HLA in healthy donors. With respect to this clone: The target antigen is unknown.

The PCR had 60 Vbeta and 13 Jbeta primers. Assay used: immunoSEQ multiplex PCR; TCRdb lists only in-frame clones, some missing. The repertoire holds about 160,000 clones, with about 81% as singletons. This CDR3 is built from 13 residues. Trimming left V 1 base short and J 10 bases short, with 12 bases between. CDR1 SGHDT and CDR2 YYEEEE come from the germline V gene. Findings and limits, study-wide: Association of a missense DCLRE1C variant with TCR beta V- and J-gene trimming was reported in a later analysis. Reportedly, HLA-A and HLA-B alleles of most subjects were accurately predicted from TCR beta. Roughly uniform sequencing depth across donors was assumed, possibly incorrectly.

The sample taken for sequencing was PBMCs. The genes are TRBV5-6 and TRBJ2-1; perhaps TRBD2 as D (6 bases). The source of this sequence is a woman between 18 and 29 years old in good health and CMV-seronegative. Here the CDR3 DNA reads TGTGCCAGCAGCTTGTCACCTAGCGCCGAGCAGTTCTTC. Encoded protein: CASSLSPSAEQFF.